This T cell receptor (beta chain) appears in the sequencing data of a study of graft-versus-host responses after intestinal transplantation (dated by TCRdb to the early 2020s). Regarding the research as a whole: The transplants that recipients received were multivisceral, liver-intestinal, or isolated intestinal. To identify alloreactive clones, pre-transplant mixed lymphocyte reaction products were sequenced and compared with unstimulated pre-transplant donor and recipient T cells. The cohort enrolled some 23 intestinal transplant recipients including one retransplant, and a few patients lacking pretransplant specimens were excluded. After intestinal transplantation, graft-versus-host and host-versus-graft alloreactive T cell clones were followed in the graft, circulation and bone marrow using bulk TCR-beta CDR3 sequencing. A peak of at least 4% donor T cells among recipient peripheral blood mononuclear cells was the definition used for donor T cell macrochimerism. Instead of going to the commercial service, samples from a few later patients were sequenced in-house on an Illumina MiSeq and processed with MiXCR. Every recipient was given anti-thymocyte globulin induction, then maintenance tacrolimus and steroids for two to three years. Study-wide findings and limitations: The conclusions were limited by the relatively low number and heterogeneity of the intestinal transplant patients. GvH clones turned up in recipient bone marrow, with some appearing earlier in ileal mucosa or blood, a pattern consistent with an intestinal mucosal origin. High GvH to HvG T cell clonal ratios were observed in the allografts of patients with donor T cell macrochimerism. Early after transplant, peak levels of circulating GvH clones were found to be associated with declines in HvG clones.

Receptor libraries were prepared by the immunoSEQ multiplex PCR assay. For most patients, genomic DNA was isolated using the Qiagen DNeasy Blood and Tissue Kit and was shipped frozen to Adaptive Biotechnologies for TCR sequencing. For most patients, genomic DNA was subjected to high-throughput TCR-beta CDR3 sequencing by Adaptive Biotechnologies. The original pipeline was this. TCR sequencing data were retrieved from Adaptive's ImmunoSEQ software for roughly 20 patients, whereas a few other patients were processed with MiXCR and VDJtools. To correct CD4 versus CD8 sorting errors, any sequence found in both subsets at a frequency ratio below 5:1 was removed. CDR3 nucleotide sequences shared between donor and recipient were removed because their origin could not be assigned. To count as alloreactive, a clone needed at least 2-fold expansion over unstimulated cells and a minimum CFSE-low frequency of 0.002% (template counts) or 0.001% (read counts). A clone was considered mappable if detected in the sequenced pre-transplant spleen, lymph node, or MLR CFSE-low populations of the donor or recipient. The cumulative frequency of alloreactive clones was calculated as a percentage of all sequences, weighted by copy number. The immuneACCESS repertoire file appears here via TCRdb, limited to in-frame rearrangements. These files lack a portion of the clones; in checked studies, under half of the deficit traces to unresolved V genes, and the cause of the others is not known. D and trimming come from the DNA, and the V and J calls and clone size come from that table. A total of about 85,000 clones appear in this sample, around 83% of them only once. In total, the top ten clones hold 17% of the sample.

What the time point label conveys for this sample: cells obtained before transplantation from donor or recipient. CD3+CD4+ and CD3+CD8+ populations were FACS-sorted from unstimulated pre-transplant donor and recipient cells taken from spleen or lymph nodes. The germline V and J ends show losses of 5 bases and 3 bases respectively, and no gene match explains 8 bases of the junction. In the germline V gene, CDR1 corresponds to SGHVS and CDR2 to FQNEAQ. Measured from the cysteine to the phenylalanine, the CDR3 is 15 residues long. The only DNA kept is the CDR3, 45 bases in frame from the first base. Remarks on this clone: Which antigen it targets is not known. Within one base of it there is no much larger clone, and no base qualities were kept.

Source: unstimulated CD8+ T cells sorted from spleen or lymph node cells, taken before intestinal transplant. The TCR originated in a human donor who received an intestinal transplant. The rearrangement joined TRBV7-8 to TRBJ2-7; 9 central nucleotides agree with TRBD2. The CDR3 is CASSPPGLAYYEQYF. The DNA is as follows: TGTGCCAGCAGCCCTCCGGGACTAGCATACTACGAGCAGTACTTC.